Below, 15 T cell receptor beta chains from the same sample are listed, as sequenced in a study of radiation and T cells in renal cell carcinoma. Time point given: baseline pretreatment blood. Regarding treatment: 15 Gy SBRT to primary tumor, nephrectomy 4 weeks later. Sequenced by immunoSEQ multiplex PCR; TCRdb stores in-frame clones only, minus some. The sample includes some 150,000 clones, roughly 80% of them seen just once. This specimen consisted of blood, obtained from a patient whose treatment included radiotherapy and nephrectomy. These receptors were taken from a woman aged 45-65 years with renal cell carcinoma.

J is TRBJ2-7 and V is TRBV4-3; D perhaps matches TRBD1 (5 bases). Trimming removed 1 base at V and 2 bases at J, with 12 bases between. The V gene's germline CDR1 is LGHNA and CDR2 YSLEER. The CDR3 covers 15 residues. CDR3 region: CASSQGFRVTYEQYF. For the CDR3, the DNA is TGCGCCAGCAGCCAAGGATTCAGGGTTACCTACGAGCAGTACTTC.

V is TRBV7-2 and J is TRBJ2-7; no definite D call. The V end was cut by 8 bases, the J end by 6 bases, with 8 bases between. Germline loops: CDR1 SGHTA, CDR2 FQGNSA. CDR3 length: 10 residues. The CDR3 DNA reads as TGTGCCAGCGGTGTAAGCGAGCAGTACTTC. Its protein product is CASGVSEQYF.

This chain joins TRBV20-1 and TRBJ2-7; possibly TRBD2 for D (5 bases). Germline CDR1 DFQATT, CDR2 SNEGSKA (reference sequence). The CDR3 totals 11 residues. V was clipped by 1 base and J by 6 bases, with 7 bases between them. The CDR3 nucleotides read TGCAGTGCTAGAGGGGAGCCCGAGCAGTACTTC. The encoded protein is CSARGEPEQYF.

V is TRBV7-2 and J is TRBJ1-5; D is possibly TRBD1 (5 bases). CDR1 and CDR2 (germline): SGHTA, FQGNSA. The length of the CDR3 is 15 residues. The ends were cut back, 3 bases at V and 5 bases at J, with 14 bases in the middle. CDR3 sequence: CASSLTGTVDQPQHF. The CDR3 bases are TGTGCCAGCAGCTTGACCGGGACGGTAGATCAGCCCCAGCATTTT.

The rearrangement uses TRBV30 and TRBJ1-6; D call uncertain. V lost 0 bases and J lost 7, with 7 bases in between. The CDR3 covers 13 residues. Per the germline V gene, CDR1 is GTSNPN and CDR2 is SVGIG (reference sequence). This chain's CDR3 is CAWSVRRNSPLHF. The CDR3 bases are TGTGCCTGGAGTGTTAGGAGAAATTCACCCCTCCACTTT.

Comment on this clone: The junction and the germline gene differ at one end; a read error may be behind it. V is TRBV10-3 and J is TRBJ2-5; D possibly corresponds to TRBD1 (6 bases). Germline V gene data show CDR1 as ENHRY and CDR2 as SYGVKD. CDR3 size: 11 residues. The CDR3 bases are TGTGCCATCAGTGCAGGGGCCAGAATTAACTTC. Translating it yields CAISAGARINF.

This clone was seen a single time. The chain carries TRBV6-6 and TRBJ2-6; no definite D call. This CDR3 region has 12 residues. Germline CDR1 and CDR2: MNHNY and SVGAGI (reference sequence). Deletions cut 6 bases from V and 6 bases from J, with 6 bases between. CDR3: CASRLEANVLTF. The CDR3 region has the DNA TGTGCCAGCAGGCTCGAGGCCAACGTCCTGACTTTC.

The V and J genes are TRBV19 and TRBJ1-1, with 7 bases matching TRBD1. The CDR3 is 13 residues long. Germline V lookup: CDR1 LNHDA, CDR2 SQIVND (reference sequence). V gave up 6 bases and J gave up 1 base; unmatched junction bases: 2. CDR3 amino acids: CASSWTGNTEAFF. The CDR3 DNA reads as TGTGCCAGTAGCTGGACAGGGAACACTGAAGCTTTCTTT.

CDR3 sequence: CASSLVAGGHDEQFF. CDR3 sequence (DNA): TGTGCCAGCAGCTTAGTTGCGGGAGGGCACGATGAGCAGTTCTTC. V gene TRBV11-3 combines with J gene TRBJ2-1; 9 nucleotides align to TRBD2. The V and J ends lost 1 base and 8 bases, in that order; junction bases with no gene match: 6. The CDR3 spans 15 residues. Germline V gene data show CDR1 as SGHNT and CDR2 as YENEEA.

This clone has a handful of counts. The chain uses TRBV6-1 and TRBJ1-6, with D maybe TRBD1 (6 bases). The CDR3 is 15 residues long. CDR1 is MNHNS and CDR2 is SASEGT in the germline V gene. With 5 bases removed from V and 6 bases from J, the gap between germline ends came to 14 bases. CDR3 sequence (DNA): TGTGCCAGCAGTCCCACAGGGCAATCTAATTCACCCCTCCACTTT. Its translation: CASSPTGQSNSPLHF.

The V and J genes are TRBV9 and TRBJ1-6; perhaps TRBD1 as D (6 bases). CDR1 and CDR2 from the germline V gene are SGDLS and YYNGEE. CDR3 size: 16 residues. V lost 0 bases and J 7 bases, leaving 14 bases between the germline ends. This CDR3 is CASSVAPGAGNSPLHF. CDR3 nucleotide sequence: TGTGCCAGCAGCGTAGCTCCGGGGGCAGGGAATTCACCCCTCCACTTT. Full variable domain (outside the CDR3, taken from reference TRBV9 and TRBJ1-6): DSGVTQTPKHLITATGQRVTLRCSPRSGDLSVYWYQQSLDQGLQFLIQYYNGEERAKGNILERFSAQQFPDLHSELNLSSLELGDSALYFCASSVAPGAGNSPLHFGNGTRLTVT.

The DNA for the CDR3 is TGTGCCACCAGCAGAGGATTTGGGAGTAGCTCTGGAAACACCATATATTTT. It codes for CATSRGFGSSSGNTIYF. The chain combines TRBV15 with TRBJ1-3; D uncertain. In germline, CDR1 is LNHNV, CDR2 YYDKDF (reference sequence). The CDR3 is made up of 17 amino acids. Trimming removed 1 base from V and 0 bases from J, with 13 bases in between.

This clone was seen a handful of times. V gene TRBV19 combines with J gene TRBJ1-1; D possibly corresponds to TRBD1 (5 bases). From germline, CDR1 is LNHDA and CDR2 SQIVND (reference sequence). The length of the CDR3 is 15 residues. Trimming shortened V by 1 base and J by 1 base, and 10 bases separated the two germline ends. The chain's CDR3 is CASSIGPGTNTEAFF. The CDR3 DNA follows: TGTGCCAGTAGTATAGGGCCAGGGACGAACACTGAAGCTTTCTTT.

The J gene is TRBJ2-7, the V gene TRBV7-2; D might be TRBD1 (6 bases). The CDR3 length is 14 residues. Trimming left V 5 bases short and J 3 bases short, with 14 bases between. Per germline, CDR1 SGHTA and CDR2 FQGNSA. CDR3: CASSPSGQHYEQYF. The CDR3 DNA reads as TGTGCCAGCAGCCCATCCGGACAGCACTACGAGCAGTACTTC.

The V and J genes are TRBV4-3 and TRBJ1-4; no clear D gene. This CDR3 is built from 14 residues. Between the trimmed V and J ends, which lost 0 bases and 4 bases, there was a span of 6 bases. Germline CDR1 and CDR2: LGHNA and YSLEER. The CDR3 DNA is TGCGCCAGCAGCCAAGAAGTAGTTAATGAAAAACTGTTTTTT. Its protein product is CASSQEVVNEKLFF.